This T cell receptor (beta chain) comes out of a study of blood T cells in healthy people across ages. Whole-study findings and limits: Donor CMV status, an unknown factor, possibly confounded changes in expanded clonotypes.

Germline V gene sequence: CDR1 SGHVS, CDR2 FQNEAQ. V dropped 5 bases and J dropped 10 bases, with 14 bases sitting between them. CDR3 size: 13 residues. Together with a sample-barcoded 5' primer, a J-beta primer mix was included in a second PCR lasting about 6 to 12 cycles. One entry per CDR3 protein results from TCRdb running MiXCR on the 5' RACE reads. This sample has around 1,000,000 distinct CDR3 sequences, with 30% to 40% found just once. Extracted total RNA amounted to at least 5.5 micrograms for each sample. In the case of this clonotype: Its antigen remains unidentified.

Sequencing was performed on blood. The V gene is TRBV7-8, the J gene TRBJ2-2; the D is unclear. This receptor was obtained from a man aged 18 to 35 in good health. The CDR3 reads CASSLWTGVELFF. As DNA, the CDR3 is TGTGCCAGCAGCCTGTGGACCGGAGTGGAGCTGTTTTTT.